Below are 12 T cell receptor beta chains sequenced from a single sample in a study of T-cell reconstitution after alpha-beta-depleted transplantation in children (TCRdb year 2016). Reading the label with the study, this specimen's treatment or condition is: allogeneic hematopoietic cell transplantation with graft depleted of TCRalphabeta T cells and CD19 B cells. Library method: PCR. The run used an Illumina HiSeq 2500. TCR library preparation used molecular barcoding, with unique molecular identifiers applied to normalize quantification of the TCRbeta repertoire. In-frame beta chains were kept once TCRdb had trimmed the public reads at Q25 with fastp and called clones with MiXCR. Every entry covers one CDR3 protein and lists the most common genes and DNA from its rows. Recorded for this sample are hundreds of thousands of distinct CDR3 sequences; around 13% of them occurred a single time. The ten largest clones take up 0.79% of the sample.

Sequencing was performed on PBMCs, taken before TCRalphabeta/CD19-depleted stem cell transplant. All receptors come from a girl aged 2 to 10 with congenital amegakaryocytic thrombocytopenia, due to receive a stem cell transplant.

This clonotype was seen only a few times. The V call is TRBV7-3, the J call TRBJ2-1, with 8 bases lining up with TRBD2. The CDR3 covers 14 residues. Germline trimming cut 2 bases from V and 9 bases from J; bases unmatched to any gene: 6. Germline V gene lookup returns CDR1 SGHTA and CDR2 FQGTGA. The CDR3 DNA reads TGTGCCAGCAGCTTATCTCGACTAGCGACTGAGCAGTTCTTC. Encoded protein: CASSLSRLATEQFF. The complete variable domain, with remaining parts taken from reference TRBV7-3 and TRBJ2-1, reads GAGVSQTPSNKVTEKGKYVELRCDPISGHTALYWYRQSLGQGPEFLIYFQGTGAADDSGLPNDRFFAVRPEGSVSTLKIQRTERGDSAVYLCASSLSRLATEQFFGPGTRLTVL.

In this sample, this clonotype turned up a few times. The chain uses TRBV5-1 and TRBJ2-3; D is unclear. The CDR3 consists of 15 residues. V gave up 0 bases and J gave up 0 bases, with 8 bases separating them. Looked up from germline, CDR1 is SGHRS and CDR2 is YFSETQ. The CDR3 DNA follows: TGCGCCAGCAGCTTGGATCAGAGAAGCACAGATACGCAGTATTTT. Translation: CASSLDQRSTDTQYF. Filled out from reference TRBV5-1 and TRBJ2-3, the complete variable domain reads KAGVTQTPRYLIKTRGQQVTLSCSPISGHRSVSWYQQTPGQGLQFLFEYFSETQRNKGNFPGRFSGRQFSNSRSEMNVSTLELGDSALYLCASSLDQRSTDTQYFGPGTRLTVL.

This clonotype was detected many times. This chain uses TRBV20-1 with TRBJ2-5; 7 bases align to TRBD1. Germline trimming cut 4 bases from V and 6 bases from J; bases unmatched to any gene: 5. CDR3 length: 12 amino acids. CDR1 and CDR2 from the germline V gene are DFQATT and SNEGSKA (reference sequence). CDR3 nucleotides: TGCAGTGCTATACAGGGGATGAAGACCCAGTACTTC. It encodes CSAIQGMKTQYF.

Note on this clonotype: A much larger clone sits a single nucleotide away, making a read error possible. The chain recombines TRBV20-1 with TRBJ2-1; TRBD2 aligns across 8 bases. The CDR3 spans 17 residues. Germline V gene data show CDR1 as DFQATT and CDR2 as SNEGSKA (reference sequence). V shed 6 bases, J shed 2 bases, and the junction held 15 bases outside the gene matches. CDR3 in amino acids: CSAQPPGLADPYNEQFF. As DNA, the CDR3 is TGCAGTGCCCAACCTCCCGGACTAGCAGATCCCTACAATGAGCAGTTCTTC.

There are many counts of this clonotype. The rearrangement joins TRBV5-1 to TRBJ2-1; 8 bases agree with TRBD2. Per the germline V gene, CDR1 is SGHRS and CDR2 is YFSETQ. V dropped 3 bases and J dropped 0; count of bases not matched to a gene: 5. The CDR3 loop spans 16 amino acids. The CDR3 loop reads CASSSTGTSSYNEQFF. In DNA, the CDR3 is TGCGCCAGCAGCTCCACCGGGACTAGCTCCTACAATGAGCAGTTCTTC. Looking up the rest from reference TRBV5-1 and TRBJ2-1 gives the full variable domain: KAGVTQTPRYLIKTRGQQVTLSCSPISGHRSVSWYQQTPGQGLQFLFEYFSETQRNKGNFPGRFSGRQFSNSRSEMNVSTLELGDSALYLCASSSTGTSSYNEQFFGPGTRLTVL.

The rearrangement links TRBV6-1 to TRBJ2-7; 14 bases line up with TRBD2. The CDR3 has 18 amino acids. Germline assignment: CDR1 MNHNS and CDR2 SASEGT. V lost 6 bases to trimming and J lost 2 bases; unmatched junction nucleotides: 12. This CDR3 reads CASRTGLAGEGSAYEQYF. The CDR3 bases are TGTGCCAGCAGAACGGGACTAGCGGGAGAAGGTAGCGCCTACGAGCAGTACTTC.

Turning to this clonotype: A much larger clone differs by one base, so this may be a read error. The V gene is TRBV27, the J gene TRBJ1-1, with a weak D call TRBD1 (5 bases). The CDR3 length is 13 residues. Trimming shortened V by 8 bases and J by 0 bases, and 10 bases separated the two germline ends. Germline V gives CDR1 MNHEY, CDR2 SMNVEV (reference sequence). CDR3 loop: CASRQFMNTEAFF. The CDR3 DNA reads TGTGCCAGCCGACAGTTCATGAACACTGAAGCTTTCTTT.

Notes on this clonotype: A read error is possible here, since a much larger clone lies one base away. J is TRBJ1-2 and V is TRBV12-3 or TRBV12-4; D uncertain. V was cut by 7 bases and J by 2 bases, with 11 bases left in between. The CDR3 is made up of 13 amino acids. The chain's CDR3 is CASTLAINYGYTF. For the CDR3, the DNA is TGTGCCAGCACTTTGGCTATAAACTATGGCTACACCTTC.

This clonotype was observed a few times. This chain connects TRBV20-1 to TRBJ2-5; D perhaps matches TRBD2 (5 bases). The germline V and J ends were trimmed by 7 bases and 5 bases, with 14 bases remaining between them. The germline V gene has CDR1 DFQATT and CDR2 SNEGSKA (reference sequence). This CDR3 region has 12 residues. The CDR3 here is CSGLTRRETQYF. The CDR3 nucleotides read TGCAGTGGACTTACTAGGAGGGAGACCCAGTACTTC.

The chain employs TRBV20-1 and TRBJ2-5; no reliable D call. V shed 3 bases and J shed 5 bases, with 10 bases lying between them. In germline, CDR1 is DFQATT, CDR2 SNEGSKA (reference sequence). CDR3 length equals 12 residues. CDR3 nucleotides: TGCAGTGCTAGCGGGCGTGGGGAGACCCAGTACTTC. It codes for CSASGRGETQYF.

A word on this clonotype: Compared with germline, one end of the junction differs, possibly owing to a read error. The chain couples TRBV12-3 or TRBV12-4 to TRBJ1-2; tentatively, D is TRBD1 (6 bases). The CDR3 sequence is 11 residues long. The CDR3: CASSPGGSRVF. The CDR3 coding sequence is TGTGCCAGCAGTCCCGGGGGCAGCCGGGTCTTC.

This clonotype has just one count. CDR3 region: CASSVTGTRRNNEQFF. The CDR3 DNA reads TGTGCCAGCAGTGTAACCGGGACCCGGCGTAACAATGAGCAGTTCTTC. J is TRBJ2-1 and V is TRBV28; D could derive from TRBD1 or TRBD2 (5 bases each). Germline V gives CDR1 MDHEN, CDR2 SYDVKM. The CDR3 extends over 16 amino acids. The V and J ends lost 5 bases and 5 bases respectively, with 19 bases between them.